This T cell receptor beta chain comes out of a study of Graves' ophthalmopathy and Graves' hyperthyroidism. Findings of the study overall: With around 70% sensitivity and approximately 72% specificity, the model predicted ophthalmopathy progression. In separating ophthalmopathy from stable hyperthyroidism, a 13-signature model achieved about 90% sensitivity and about 80% specificity.

On this clonotype: As yet, its antigen is unknown.

Hyperthyroidism patients, all newly diagnosed, had under 2 months' duration and ages of 18 to 65. Exclusion criteria comprised other autoimmune diseases, uncontrolled infections, pregnancy or lactation in patients. CDR3 regions of TCR beta were amplified from RNA transcripts. Investigators did first-round RT-PCR with HTBI primers, then second-round multiplex PCR. Each CDR3 protein gets one entry after TCRdb re-called the multiplex PCR reads with MiXCR. This sample has about 390,000 distinct CDR3 sequences, with approximately 18% found just once. This CDR3 comprises 15 residues. Germline V gene data show CDR1 as MDHEN and CDR2 as SYDVKM. V was pared by 7 bases and J by 2 bases, with 16 bases between.

Sequencing was performed on peripheral blood. The chain links TRBV28 to TRBJ2-3; D is ambiguous. This TCR was recovered from an adult woman with stable Graves' hyperthyroidism. Here the CDR3 reads CASTRSRTLTDTQYF. The CDR3 DNA reads as TGTGCCAGCACCCGCTCCAGGACCCTCACAGATACGCAGTATTTT.